This is a list of T cell receptor beta chains from one sample in a study of control samples from healthy donors and cancer patients. The repertoire was sequenced with immunoSEQ multiplex PCR; TCRdb's copy has only in-frame clones and lacks some. The sample has 80,000 to 100,000 clones; almost 90% are singletons. Input material: blood. Source of these receptors: a man in his thirties or forties in good health. Each CDR3 is given with its conserved first and last residue. Each record gives: V gene, J gene, CDR3 protein.

>TRBV6-2/TRBV6-3|TRBJ1-6
CASSLGQGNSPLHF
>TRBV4-2|TRBJ2-1
CASSPARDEQFF
>TRBV9|TRBJ2-3
CASSVGRFEGADTQYF
>TRBV7-8|TRBJ2-5
CASSRTIGETQYF
>TRBV28|TRBJ1-1
CASSFTLDRAEAFF
>TRBV13|TRBJ1-2
CASSSTGGEGYTF
>TRBV11-3|TRBJ2-1
CASSPSGTSGRTPYNEQFF
>TRBV7-2|TRBJ2-3
CASSLTDTQYF
>TRBV19|TRBJ2-1
CASCPSGQRIYNEQFF
>TRBV7-9|TRBJ2-7
CASSLTSGVFYEQYF
>TRBV20-1|TRBJ1-3
CSASTGNTIYF
>TRBV2|TRBJ2-6
CASGIRGQPSGANVLTF
>TRBV30|TRBJ2-1
CAWTRGSYNEQFF
>TRBV28|TRBJ2-7
CASSLFGLGYSYEQYF
>TRBV11-2|TRBJ2-1
CASSSHEGEQFF
>TRBV7-9|TRBJ2-2
CASSPRTSDHTGELFF
>TRBV6-6|TRBJ1-1
CASSYRPRGMNTEAFF
>TRBV11-3|TRBJ2-2
CASSFGTSGTTGELFF
>TRBV5-1|TRBJ2-2
CASSLGTSPGELFF
>TRBV11-3|TRBJ1-1
CASSKTGMNTEAFF
>TRBV30|TRBJ1-2
CAWSVHQDGYTF
>TRBV6-5|TRBJ1-1
CASSYRGQASTEAFF
>TRBV29-1|TRBJ1-1
CSVSGSNPLGTEAFF
>TRBV5-1|TRBJ2-7
CASSPDNTDEQYF
>TRBV5-1|TRBJ2-2
CASSMGQGGTGELFF
>TRBV13|TRBJ2-3
CASSPDSTDTQYF
>TRBV27|TRBJ1-2
CASNPSPEGYGYTF
>TRBV6-5|TRBJ1-2
CASRAGEDYGYTF
>TRBV19|TRBJ1-6
CASSPSGTLFTLHF
>TRBV4-2|TRBJ2-5
CASSQDRFLETQYF
>TRBV19|TRBJ1-1
CASRNTEAFF